A selection of T cell receptor beta chains follows, all from one sample in a study of cytomegalovirus exposure and HLA in healthy donors. Produced via immunoSEQ multiplex PCR; TCRdb's table is partial and in-frame only. The table has roughly 180,000 clones, roughly four fifths seen once. The sample comprised PBMCs. Receptor source: a male donor in good health and CMV-seronegative. CDR3s include the opening cysteine and the closing phenylalanine or tryptophan. The order of the fields is clone size, J gene, D gene, V gene, CDR3 DNA, CDR3 protein. A D gene is named only where the DNA matches it firmly. Rows give clone size only sometimes, using once, few, many, or a class for an expanded clone.

>-|TRBJ1-3|-|TRBV30
TGTGCCTGGAGTGTGGGCGCTGGAAACACCATATATTTT
CAWSVGAGNTIYF
>-|TRBJ2-7|-|TRBV28
TGTGCCAGCAGTTTTGGTGACAAATCCTACGAGCAGTACTTC
CASSFGDKSYEQYF
>-|TRBJ2-7|TRBD2|TRBV2
TGTGCCAGCAGCTCTAGCGGGGGGGGGACCTACGAGCAGTACTTC
CASSSSGGGTYEQYF
>-|TRBJ2-3|-|TRBV7-3
TGTGCCAGCAGCTCCCTCGGGGATACGCAGTATTTT
CASSSLGDTQYF
>few|TRBJ1-5|-|TRBV6-4
TGTGCCAGCAGTGAGAACTATAGCAATCAGCCCCAGCATTTT
CASSENYSNQPQHF
>-|TRBJ2-3|-|TRBV30
TGTGCCTGGAGTGTACGCCAAGGGGGCACAGATACGCAGTATTTT
CAWSVRQGGTDTQYF
>few|TRBJ1-5|-|TRBV7-9
TGTGCCATCGCTAAAGTAGGGGACAATCAGCCCCAGCATTTT
CAIAKVGDNQPQHF
>-|TRBJ2-3|-|TRBV6-5
TGTGCCAGCACCTCGGACAGCCCTAAAGATACGCAGTATTTT
CASTSDSPKDTQYF
>once|TRBJ1-3|-|TRBV28
TGTGCCAGCAGTTTATACATCTCTGGAAACACCATATATTTT
CASSLYISGNTIYF
>-|TRBJ1-5|TRBD1|TRBV28
TGTGCCAGCAGCCGTCCCGGGACAGGGGGCAATCAGCCCCAGCATTTT
CASSRPGTGGNQPQHF
>-|TRBJ1-3|-|TRBV30
TGTGCCTGGAGCGGACAGATTGGAAACACCATATATTTT
CAWSGQIGNTIYF
>few|TRBJ2-2|TRBD1|TRBV6-5
TGTGCCAGCAATAAGGTGGACAGGGCGACCGGGGAGCTGTTTTTT
CASNKVDRATGELFF
>-|TRBJ2-1|TRBD2|TRBV7-2
TGTGCCAGCAGCTTACTAGCGGGAGCCGGCTACAATGAGCAGTTCTTC
CASSLLAGAGYNEQFF
>-|TRBJ1-2|TRBD1|TRBV9
TGTGCCAGCAGCGGGGTGGGGACAGCTATCTCTAACTATGGCTACACCTTC
CASSGVGTAISNYGYTF
>-|TRBJ1-5|-|TRBV6-5
TGTGCCAGCAGACCGACAGGTCGGCGCAATCAGCCCCAGCATTTT
CASRPTGRRNQPQHF
>-|TRBJ1-5|-|TRBV6-5
TGTGCCAGCGGTGGAGGGAATGGCAATCAGCCCCAGCATTTT
CASGGGNGNQPQHF
>-|TRBJ1-1|-|TRBV6-6
TGTGCCAGCAGTTCGCCACTTAAGGGGGATGAAGCTTTCTTT
CASSSPLKGDEAFF
>-|TRBJ1-3|-|TRBV2
TGTGCCAGCAGTGAGCCCAGGACTGCCGGAAACACCATATATTTT
CASSEPRTAGNTIYF